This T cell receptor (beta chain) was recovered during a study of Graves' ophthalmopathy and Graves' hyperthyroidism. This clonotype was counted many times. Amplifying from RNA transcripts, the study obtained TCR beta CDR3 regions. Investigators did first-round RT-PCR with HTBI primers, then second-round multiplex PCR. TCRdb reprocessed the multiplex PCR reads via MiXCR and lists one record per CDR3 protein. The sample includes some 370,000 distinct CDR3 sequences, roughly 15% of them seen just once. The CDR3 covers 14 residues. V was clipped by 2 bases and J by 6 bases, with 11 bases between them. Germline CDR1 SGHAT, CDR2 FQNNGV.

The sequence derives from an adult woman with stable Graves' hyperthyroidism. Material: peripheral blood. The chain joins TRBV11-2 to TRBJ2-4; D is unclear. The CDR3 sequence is CASSLTVWVNIQYF. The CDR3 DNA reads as TGTGCCAGCAGCTTAACCGTTTGGGTAAACATTCAGTACTTC. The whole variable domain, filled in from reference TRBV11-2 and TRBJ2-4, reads EAGVAQSPRYKIIEKRQSVAFWCNPISGHATLYWYQQILGQGPKLLIQFQNNGVVDDSQLPKDRFSAERLKGVDSTLKIQPAKLEDSAVYLCASSLTVWVNIQYFGAGTRLSVL.